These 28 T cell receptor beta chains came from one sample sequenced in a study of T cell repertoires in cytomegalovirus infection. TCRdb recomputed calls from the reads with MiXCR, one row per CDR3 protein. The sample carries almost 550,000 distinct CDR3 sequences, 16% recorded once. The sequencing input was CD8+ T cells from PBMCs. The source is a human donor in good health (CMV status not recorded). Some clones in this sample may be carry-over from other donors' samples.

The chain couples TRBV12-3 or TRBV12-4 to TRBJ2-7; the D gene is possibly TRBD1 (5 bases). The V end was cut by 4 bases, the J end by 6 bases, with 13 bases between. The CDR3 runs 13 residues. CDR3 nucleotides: TGTGCCAGCAGTTGGGTGGTACAGGTCGAGCAGTACTTC. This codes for CASSWVVQVEQYF.

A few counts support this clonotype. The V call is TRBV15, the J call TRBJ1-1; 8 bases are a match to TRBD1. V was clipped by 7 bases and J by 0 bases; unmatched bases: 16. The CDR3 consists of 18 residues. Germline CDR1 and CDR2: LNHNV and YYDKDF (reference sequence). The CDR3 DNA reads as TGTGCCACCACACCGGACAGGGAAGGTGACTGGATGAACACTGAAGCTTTCTTT. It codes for CATTPDREGDWMNTEAFF.

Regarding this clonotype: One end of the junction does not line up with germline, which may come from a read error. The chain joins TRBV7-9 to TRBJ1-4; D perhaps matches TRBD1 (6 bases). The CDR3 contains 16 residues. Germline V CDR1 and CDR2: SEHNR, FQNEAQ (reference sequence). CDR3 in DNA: TGTGCCGGCAGCTTCGGTTACAGGGCCCTATGGGAAAAAATGTTTTTT. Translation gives CAGSFGYRALWEKMFF.

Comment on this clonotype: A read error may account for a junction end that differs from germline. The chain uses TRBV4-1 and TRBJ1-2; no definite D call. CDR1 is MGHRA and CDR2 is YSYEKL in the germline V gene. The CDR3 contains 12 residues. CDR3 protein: CASSQPSAQSTF. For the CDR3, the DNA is TGTGCCAGCAGCCAACCCTCGGCCCAATCGACCTTC.

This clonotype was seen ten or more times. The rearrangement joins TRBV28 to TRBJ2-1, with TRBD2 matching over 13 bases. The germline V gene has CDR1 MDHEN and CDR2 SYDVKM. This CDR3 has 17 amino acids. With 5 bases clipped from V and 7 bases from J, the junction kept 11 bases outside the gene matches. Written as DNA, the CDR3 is TGTGCCAGCAGTCTTCGGACTAGCGGGAGTATCTGGAATGAGCAGTTCTTC. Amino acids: CASSLRTSGSIWNEQFF.

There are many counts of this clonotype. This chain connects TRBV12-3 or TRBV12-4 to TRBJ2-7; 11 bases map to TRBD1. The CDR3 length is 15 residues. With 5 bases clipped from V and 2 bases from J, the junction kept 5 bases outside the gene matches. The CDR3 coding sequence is TGTGCCAGCAGTCCCCCGGGACAGGGGGCCTACGAGCAGTACTTC. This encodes CASSPPGQGAYEQYF.

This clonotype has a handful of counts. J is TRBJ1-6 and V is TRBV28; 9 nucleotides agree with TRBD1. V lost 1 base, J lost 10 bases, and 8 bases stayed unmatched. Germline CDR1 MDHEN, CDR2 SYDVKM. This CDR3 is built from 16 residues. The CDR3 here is CASSLYPGQGGSPLHF. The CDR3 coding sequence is TGTGCCAGCAGTTTATATCCGGGACAGGGAGGATCACCCCTCCACTTT.

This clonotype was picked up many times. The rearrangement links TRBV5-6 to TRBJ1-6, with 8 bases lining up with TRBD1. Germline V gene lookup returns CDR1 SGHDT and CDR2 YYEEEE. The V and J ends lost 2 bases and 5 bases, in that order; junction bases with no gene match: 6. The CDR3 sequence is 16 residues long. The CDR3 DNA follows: TGTGCCAGCAGCTTCCTGGACAGGGAGCATAATTCACCCCTCCACTTT. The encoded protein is CASSFLDREHNSPLHF.

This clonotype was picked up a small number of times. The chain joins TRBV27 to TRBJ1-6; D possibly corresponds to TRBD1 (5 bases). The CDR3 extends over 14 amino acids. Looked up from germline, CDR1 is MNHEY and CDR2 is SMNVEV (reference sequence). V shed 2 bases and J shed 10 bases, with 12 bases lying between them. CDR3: CASSLVPSGSPLHF. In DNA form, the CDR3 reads TGTGCCAGCAGTTTAGTTCCTTCAGGGTCACCCCTCCACTTT.

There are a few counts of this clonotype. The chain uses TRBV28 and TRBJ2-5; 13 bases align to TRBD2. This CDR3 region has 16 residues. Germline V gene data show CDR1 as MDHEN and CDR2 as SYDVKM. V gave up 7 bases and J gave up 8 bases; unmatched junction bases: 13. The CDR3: CASIFGTSGTSGTQYF. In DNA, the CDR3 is TGTGCCAGCATCTTCGGGACTAGCGGGACCTCGGGAACCCAGTACTTC.

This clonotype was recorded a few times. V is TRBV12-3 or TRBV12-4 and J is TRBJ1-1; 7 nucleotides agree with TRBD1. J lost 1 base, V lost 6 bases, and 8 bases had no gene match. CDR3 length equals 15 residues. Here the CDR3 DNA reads TGTGCCAGCAGACCTATGACAGGGCCGAACACTGAAGCTTTCTTT. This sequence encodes CASRPMTGPNTEAFF.

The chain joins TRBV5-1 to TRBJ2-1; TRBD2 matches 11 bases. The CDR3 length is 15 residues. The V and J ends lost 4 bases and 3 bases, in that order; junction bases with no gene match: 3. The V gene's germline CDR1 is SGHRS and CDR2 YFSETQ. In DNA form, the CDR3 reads TGCGCCAGCAGCCCTAGCGGGGGGAACTACAATGAGCAGTTCTTC. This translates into CASSPSGGNYNEQFF. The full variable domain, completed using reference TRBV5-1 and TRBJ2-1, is KAGVTQTPRYLIKTRGQQVTLSCSPISGHRSVSWYQQTPGQGLQFLFEYFSETQRNKGNFPGRFSGRQFSNSRSEMNVSTLELGDSALYLCASSPSGGNYNEQFFGPGTRLTVL.

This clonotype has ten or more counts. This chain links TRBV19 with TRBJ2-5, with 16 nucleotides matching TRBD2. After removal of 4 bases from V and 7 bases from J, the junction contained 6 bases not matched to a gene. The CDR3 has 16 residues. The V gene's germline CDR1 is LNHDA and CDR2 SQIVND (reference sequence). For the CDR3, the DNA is TGTGCCAGTAGTACGGGACTAGCGGGAGGGGGCGGGACCCAGTACTTC. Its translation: CASSTGLAGGGGTQYF.

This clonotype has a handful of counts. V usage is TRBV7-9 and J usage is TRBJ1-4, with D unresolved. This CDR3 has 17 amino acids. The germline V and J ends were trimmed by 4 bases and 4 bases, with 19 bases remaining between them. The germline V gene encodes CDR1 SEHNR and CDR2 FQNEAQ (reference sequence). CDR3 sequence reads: CASSSRPPDEGNEKLFF. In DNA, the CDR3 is TGTGCCAGCAGCTCAAGGCCTCCGGACGAGGGTAATGAAAAACTGTTTTTT.

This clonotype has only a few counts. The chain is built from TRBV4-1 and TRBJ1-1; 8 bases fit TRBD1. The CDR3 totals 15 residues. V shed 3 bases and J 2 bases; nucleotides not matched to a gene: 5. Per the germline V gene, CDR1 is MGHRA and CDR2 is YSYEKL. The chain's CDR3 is CASSHRTGSNTEAFF. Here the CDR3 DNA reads TGCGCCAGCAGCCACCGGACAGGGAGCAACACTGAAGCTTTCTTT.

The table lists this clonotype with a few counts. CDR3 region: CASSLDARGFYEQYF. CDR3 nucleotides: TGTGCCAGCAGTTTAGATGCCAGGGGGTTCTACGAGCAGTACTTC. The chain employs TRBV12-3 or TRBV12-4 and TRBJ2-7, with TRBD1 identical over 7 bases. V shed 1 base and J 3 bases; nucleotides not matched to a gene: 6. The CDR3 runs 15 residues.

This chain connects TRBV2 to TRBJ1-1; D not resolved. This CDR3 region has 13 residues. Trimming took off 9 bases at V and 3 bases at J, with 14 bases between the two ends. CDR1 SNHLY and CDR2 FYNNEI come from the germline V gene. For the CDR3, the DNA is TGTGCCAGAAAGGACCCGGAGGACACTGAAGCTTTCTTT. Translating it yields CARKDPEDTEAFF. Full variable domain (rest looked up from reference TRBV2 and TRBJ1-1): EPEVTQTPSHQVTQMGQEVILRCVPISNHLYFYWYRQILGQKVEFLVSFYNNEISEKSEIFDDQFSVERPDGSNFTLKIRSTKLEDSAMYFCARKDPEDTEAFFGQGTRLTVV.

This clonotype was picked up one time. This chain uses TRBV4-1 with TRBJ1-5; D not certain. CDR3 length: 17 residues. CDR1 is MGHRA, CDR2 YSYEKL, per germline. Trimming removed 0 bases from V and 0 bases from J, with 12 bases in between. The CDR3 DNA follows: TGCGCCAGCAGCCAAGATTTGGGGATGTCTAGCAATCAGCCCCAGCATTTT. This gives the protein CASSQDLGMSSNQPQHF.

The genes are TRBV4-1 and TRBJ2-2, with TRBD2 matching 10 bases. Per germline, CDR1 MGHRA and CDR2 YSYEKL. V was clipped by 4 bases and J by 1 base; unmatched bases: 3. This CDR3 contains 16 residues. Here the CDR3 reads CASSRRLAGNTGELFF. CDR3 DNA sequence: TGCGCCAGCAGCCGTAGACTAGCGGGGAACACCGGGGAGCTGTTTTTT.

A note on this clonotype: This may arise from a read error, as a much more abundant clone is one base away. The CDR3 nucleotides read TGTGCCAGCAGTCCCCCACAGGGAGGGGGCTCACTCCTCCACTTT. Translating it yields CASSPPQGGGSLLHF. The chain couples TRBV6-1 to TRBJ1-6, with 7 nucleotides matching TRBD1. Germline V gives CDR1 MNHNS, CDR2 SASEGT. This CDR3 has 15 amino acids.

CDR3 in amino acids: CASSLGGVHTGELFF. The CDR3, as DNA: TGTGCCAGCAGTTTGGGGGGCGTTCACACCGGGGAGCTGTTTTTT. The chain carries TRBV12-3 or TRBV12-4 and TRBJ2-2; either TRBD1 or TRBD2 may fit D (6 bases each). The germline V and J ends were trimmed by 3 bases and 3 bases, with 11 bases remaining between them. The CDR3 runs 15 residues.

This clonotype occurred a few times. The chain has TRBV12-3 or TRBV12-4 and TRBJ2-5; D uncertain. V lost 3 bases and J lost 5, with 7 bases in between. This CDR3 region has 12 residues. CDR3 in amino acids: CASSFTRETQYF. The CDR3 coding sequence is TGTGCCAGCAGTTTCACCAGGGAGACCCAGTACTTC.

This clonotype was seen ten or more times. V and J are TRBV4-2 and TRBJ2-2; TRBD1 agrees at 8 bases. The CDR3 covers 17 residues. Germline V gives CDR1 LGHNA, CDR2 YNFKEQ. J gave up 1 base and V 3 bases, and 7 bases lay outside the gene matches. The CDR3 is CASSHLLGTGNTGELFF. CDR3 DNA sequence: TGTGCCAGCAGCCACCTTCTTGGGACAGGGAACACCGGGGAGCTGTTTTTT.

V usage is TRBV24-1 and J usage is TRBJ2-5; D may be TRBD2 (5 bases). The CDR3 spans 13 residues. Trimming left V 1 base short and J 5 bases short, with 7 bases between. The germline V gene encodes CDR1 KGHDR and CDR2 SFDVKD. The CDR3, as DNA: TGTGCCACCAGTGATTTCTCGGGGGAGACCCAGTACTTC. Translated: CATSDFSGETQYF.

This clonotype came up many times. CDR3 in DNA: TGTGCCAGCAGCCCGGGTGGGGCTAGCGGGATGCATAAAGAGACCCAGTACTTC. Translation: CASSPGGASGMHKETQYF. V is TRBV11-3 and J is TRBJ2-5; 9 bases agree with TRBD2. Germline V CDR1 and CDR2: SGHNT, YENEEA. J gave up 3 bases and V 5 bases, and 16 bases lay outside the gene matches. This CDR3 has 18 residues.

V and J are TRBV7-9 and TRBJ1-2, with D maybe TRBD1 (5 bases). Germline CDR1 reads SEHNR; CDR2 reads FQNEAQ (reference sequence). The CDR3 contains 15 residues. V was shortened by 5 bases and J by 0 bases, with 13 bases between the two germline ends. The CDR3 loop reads CASSPVSGSNYGYTF. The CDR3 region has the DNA TGTGCCAGCAGCCCAGTGTCAGGGTCTAACTATGGCTACACCTTC.

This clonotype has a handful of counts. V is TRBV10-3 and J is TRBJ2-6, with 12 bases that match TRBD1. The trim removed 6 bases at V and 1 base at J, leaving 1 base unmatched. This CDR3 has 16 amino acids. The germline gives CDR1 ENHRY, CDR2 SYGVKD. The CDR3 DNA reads TGTGCCATCAGGGGACAGGGGGCTTCTGGGGCCAACGTCCTGACTTTC. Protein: CAIRGQGASGANVLTF.

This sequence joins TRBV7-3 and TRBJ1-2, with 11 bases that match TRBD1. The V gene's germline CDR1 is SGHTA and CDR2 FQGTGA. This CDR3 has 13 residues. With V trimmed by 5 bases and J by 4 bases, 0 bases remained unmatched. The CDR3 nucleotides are TGTGCCAGCAGCGGGACAGGGGGCTATGGCTACACCTTC. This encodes CASSGTGGYGYTF.